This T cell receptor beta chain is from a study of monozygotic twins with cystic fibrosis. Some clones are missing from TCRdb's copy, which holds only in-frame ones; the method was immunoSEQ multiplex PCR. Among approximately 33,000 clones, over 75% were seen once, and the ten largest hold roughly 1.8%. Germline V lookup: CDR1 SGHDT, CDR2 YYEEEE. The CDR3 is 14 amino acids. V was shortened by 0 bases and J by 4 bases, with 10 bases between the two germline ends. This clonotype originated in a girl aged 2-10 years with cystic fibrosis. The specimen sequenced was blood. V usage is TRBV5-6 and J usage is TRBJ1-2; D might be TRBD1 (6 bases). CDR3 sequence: CASSLGDRFYGYTF. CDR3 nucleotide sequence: TGTGCCAGCAGCTTGGGAGACAGGTTCTATGGCTACACCTTC.